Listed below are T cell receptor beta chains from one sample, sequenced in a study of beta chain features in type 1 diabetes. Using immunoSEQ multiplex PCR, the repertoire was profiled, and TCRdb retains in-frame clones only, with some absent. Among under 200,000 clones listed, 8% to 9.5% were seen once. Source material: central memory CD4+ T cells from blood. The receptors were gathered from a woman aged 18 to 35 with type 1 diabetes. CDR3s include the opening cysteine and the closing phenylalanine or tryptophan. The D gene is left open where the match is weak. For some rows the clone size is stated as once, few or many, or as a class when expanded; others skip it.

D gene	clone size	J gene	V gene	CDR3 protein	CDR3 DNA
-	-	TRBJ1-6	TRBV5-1	CASSLRGVGDSPLHF	TGCGCCAGCAGCTTGAGGGGCGTAGGTGATTCACCCCTCCACTTT
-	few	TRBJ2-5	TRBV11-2	CASSSSVTQYF	TGTGCCAGCAGCTCCAGCGTGACCCAGTACTTC
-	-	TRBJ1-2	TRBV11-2	CASSFQGAYGYTF	TGTGCCAGCAGCTTCCAGGGCGCCTATGGCTACACCTTC
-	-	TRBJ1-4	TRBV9	CASSVLDGLNEKLFF	TGTGCCAGCAGCGTATTAGATGGGCTTAATGAAAAACTGTTTTTT
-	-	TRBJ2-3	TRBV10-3	CAISEWGGTDTQYF	TGTGCCATCAGTGAGTGGGGAGGTACAGATACGCAGTATTTT
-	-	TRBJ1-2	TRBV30	CAWTLGQPDYTF	TGTGCCTGGACCCTGGGCCAGCCGGACTACACCTTC
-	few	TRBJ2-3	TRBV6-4	CASSGRDWDTQYF	TGTGCCAGCAGTGGCAGGGACTGGGATACGCAGTATTTT
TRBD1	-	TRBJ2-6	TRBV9	CASSGDRLGANVLTF	TGTGCCAGCAGCGGGGACAGGCTTGGGGCCAACGTCCTGACTTTC
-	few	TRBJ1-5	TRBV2	CASSESRVGNQPQHF	TGTGCCAGCAGTGAATCCAGGGTCGGAAATCAGCCCCAGCATTTT
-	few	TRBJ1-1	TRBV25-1	CASSGGASQAFF	TGTGCCAGCAGTGGGGGAGCCAGTCAAGCTTTCTTT
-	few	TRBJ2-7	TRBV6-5	CASSSQLGGYEQYF	TGTGCCAGCAGTTCCCAGTTGGGCGGGTACGAGCAGTACTTC
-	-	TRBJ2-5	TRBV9	CASSVRDIQPAAQYF	TGTGCCAGCAGCGTTAGGGACATTCAGCCAGCGGCCCAGTACTTC
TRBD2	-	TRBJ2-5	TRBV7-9	CASSLVGGETQYF	TGTGCCAGCAGCTTAGTCGGGGGGGAGACCCAGTACTTC
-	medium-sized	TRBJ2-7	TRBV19	CASSIQGSLYEQYF	TGTGCCAGTAGTATCCAGGGAAGTCTCTACGAGCAGTACTTC
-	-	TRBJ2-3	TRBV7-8	CASSLRTDTQYF	TGTGCCAGCAGCCTACGCACAGATACGCAGTATTTT
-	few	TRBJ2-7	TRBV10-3	CAISEREYEQYF	TGTGCCATCAGTGAGCGGGAGTACGAGCAGTACTTC
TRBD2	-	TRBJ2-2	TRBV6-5	CASSYGGRAVSGELFF	TGTGCCAGCAGTTACGGCGGGAGGGCCGTCTCCGGGGAGCTGTTTTTT
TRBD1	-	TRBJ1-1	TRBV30	CAWSGPGGEAFF	TGTGCCTGGAGTGGGCCAGGGGGTGAAGCTTTCTTT
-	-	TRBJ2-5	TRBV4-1	CASSLGGLGETQYF	TGCGCCAGCTCCTTGGGGGGTCTAGGAGAGACCCAGTACTTC
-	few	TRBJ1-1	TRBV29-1	CSVDGGGMNTEAFF	TGCAGCGTTGATGGTGGAGGGATGAACACTGAAGCTTTCTTT
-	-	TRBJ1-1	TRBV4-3	CASSQDSIRRDTEAFF	TGCGCCAGCAGCCAAGACTCTATACGGAGGGACACTGAAGCTTTCTTT
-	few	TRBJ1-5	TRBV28	CASSPGQRNQPQHF	TGTGCCAGCAGTCCCGGACAGAGGAATCAGCCCCAGCATTTT
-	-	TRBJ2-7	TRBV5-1	CASSFQDNRDHSYEQYF	TGCGCCAGCAGCTTCCAAGATAACAGGGATCATTCCTACGAGCAGTACTTC
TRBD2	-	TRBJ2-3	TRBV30	CAWNGRESDTQYF	TGTGCCTGGAACGGGAGGGAGTCAGATACGCAGTATTTT
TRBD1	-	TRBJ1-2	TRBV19	CASSSGGHPYGYTF	TGTGCCAGTAGCTCAGGGGGACACCCCTATGGCTACACCTTC
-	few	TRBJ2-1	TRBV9	CASSVVAGSNEQFF	TGTGCCAGCAGCGTAGTTGCGGGTTCCAATGAGCAGTTCTTC
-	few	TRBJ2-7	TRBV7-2	CASSLAGTGTYEQYF	TGTGCCAGCAGCTTAGCAGGGACTGGGACCTACGAGCAGTACTTC
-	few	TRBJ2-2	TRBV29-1	CGSGQNTGELFF	TGCGGTTCGGGACAAAACACCGGGGAGCTGTTTTTT
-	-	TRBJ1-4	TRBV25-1	CASTTGSEKLFF	TGTGCCAGCACCACAGGTAGCGAAAAACTGTTTTTT
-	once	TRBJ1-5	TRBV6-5	CASSPTVSNQPQHF	TGTGCCAGCAGTCCAACAGTTTCGAATCAGCCCCAGCATTTT
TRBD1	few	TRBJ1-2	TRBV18	CASSPDRNYGYTF	TGTGCCAGCTCACCGGACAGGAACTATGGCTACACCTTC
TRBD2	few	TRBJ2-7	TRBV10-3	CAIQLAGGYEQYF	TGTGCCATCCAACTAGCGGGAGGATACGAGCAGTACTTC
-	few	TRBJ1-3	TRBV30	CAWSPARGNTIYF	TGTGCCTGGAGTCCAGCGCGCGGAAACACCATATATTTT
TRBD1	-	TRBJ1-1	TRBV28	CATLAGGFEAFF	TGTGCCACCCTGGCAGGGGGGTTTGAAGCTTTCTTT
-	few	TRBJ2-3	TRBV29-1	CSARYGTSTDTQYF	TGCAGCGCCCGATACGGGACTAGCACAGATACGCAGTATTTT
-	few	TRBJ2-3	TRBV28	CASRPRDFTDTQYF	TGTGCCAGCAGACCCCGGGACTTCACAGATACGCAGTATTTT
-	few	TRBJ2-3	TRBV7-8	CASSQILQATDTQYF	TGTGCCAGCAGCCAAATTTTACAGGCAACAGATACGCAGTATTTT
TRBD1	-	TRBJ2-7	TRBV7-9	CASSLSGGYEQYF	TGTGCCAGCAGCTTGTCAGGGGGCTACGAGCAGTACTTC
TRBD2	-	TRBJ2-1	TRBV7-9	CASSSGGGRAAEQFF	TGTGCCAGCAGCTCCGGGGGGGGCAGGGCGGCCGAGCAGTTCTTC
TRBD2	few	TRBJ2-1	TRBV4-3	CASSQAWWASGRGNEQFF	TGCGCCAGCAGCCAAGCATGGTGGGCTAGCGGGAGGGGGAATGAGCAGTTCTTC
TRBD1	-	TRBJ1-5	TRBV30	CAWSSPGGWNQPQHF	TGTGCCTGGAGCTCGCCAGGGGGCTGGAATCAGCCCCAGCATTTT
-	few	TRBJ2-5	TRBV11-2	CASSPGLGGGGETQYF	TGTGCCAGCAGCCCTGGGCTAGGGGGCGGGGGGGAGACCCAGTACTTC
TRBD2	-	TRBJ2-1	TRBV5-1	CASSSGTSAHNEQFF	TGCGCCAGCAGCTCCGGGACTAGCGCCCACAATGAGCAGTTCTTC
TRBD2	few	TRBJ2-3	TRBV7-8	CASSLGSWGTSGLGGDTQYF	TGTGCCAGCAGCTTAGGGAGTTGGGGGACTAGCGGCCTCGGGGGAGATACGCAGTATTTT
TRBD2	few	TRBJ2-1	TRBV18	CATLPGTSGRYNEQFF	TGTGCCACCCTCCCAGGGACTAGCGGGAGATACAATGAGCAGTTCTTC
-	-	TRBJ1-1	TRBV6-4	CASSDQGMGEAFF	TGTGCCAGCAGTGACCAGGGGATGGGGGAAGCTTTCTTT
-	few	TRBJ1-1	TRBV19	CASTLGGNTEAFF	TGTGCCAGTACCCTTGGCGGGAACACTGAAGCTTTCTTT
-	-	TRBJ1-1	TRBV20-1	CSAQRGEAFF	TGCAGTGCTCAACGGGGTGAAGCTTTCTTT
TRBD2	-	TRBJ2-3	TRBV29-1	CSVFPSGRSTDTQYF	TGCAGCGTTTTCCCTAGCGGGCGTAGCACAGATACGCAGTATTTT
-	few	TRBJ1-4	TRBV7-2	CASSLTGPEKLFF	TGTGCCAGCAGCTTAACTGGGCCCGAAAAACTGTTTTTT
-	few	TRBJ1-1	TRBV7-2	CASSLLDRNTEAFF	TGTGCCAGCAGCCTCCTAGACAGGAACACTGAAGCTTTCTTT
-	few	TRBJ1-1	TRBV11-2	CASSLFGGLNTEAFF	TGTGCCAGCAGCTTATTTGGGGGGTTAAACACTGAAGCTTTCTTT
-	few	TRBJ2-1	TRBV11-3	CASSQLGSAGGQQFF	TGTGCCAGCAGCCAATTAGGGTCGGCGGGCGGACAGCAGTTCTTC
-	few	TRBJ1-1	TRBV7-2	CASSLGGKSTEAFF	TGTGCCAGCAGCTTAGGAGGGAAAAGCACTGAAGCTTTCTTT
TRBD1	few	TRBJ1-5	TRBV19	CASSVPDRGRYPQHF	TGTGCCAGTAGTGTCCCGGACAGGGGACGGTATCCCCAGCATTTT
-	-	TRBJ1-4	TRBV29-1	CSVVGAGEGEKLFF	TGCAGCGTTGTTGGAGCGGGAGAGGGTGAAAAACTGTTTTTT
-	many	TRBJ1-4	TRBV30	CAWSPTVEKLFF	TGTGCCTGGAGTCCAACGGTTGAAAAACTGTTTTTT
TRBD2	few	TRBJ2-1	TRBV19	CATSGTSGVRNEQFF	TGTGCCACCTCCGGGACTAGCGGGGTTAGGAATGAGCAGTTCTTC
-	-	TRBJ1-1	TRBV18	CASARGGSTEAFF	TGTGCCAGCGCCCGTGGGGGGAGCACTGAAGCTTTCTTT